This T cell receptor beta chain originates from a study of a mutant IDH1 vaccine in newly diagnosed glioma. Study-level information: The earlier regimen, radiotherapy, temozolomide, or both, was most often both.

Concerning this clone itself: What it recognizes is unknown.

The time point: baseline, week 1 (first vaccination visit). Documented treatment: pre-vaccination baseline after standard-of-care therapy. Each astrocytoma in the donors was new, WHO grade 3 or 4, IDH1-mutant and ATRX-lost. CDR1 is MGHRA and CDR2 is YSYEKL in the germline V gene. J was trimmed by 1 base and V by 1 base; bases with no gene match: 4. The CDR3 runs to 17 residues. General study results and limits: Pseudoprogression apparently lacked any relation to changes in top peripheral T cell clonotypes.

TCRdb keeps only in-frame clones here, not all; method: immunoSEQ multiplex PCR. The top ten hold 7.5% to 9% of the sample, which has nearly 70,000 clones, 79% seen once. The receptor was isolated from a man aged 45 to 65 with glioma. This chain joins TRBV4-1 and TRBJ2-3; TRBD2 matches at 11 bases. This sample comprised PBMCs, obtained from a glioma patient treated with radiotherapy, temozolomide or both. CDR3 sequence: CASSQGTSGGGTDTQYF. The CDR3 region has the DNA TGCGCCAGCAGCCAAGGTACTAGCGGGGGAGGCACAGATACGCAGTATTTT.